Following are 27 T cell receptor beta chains from one sample sequenced in a study of cytomegalovirus exposure and HLA in healthy donors. Vbeta (60) and Jbeta (13) primers were used in the PCR. Generated by immunoSEQ multiplex PCR, the TCRdb table keeps only in-frame clones and is missing some. The sample holds roughly 200,000 clones, approximately 80% seen once. Input material: PBMCs. The receptor source for this set is a man in his forties or fifties in good health and CMV-seropositive.

The chain employs TRBV6-1 and TRBJ2-3; the D gene is possibly TRBD1 (6 bases). V was trimmed by 3 bases and J by 6 bases, leaving 7 bases between them. The CDR3 totals 12 residues. The V gene's germline CDR1 is MNHNS and CDR2 SASEGT. The CDR3 nucleotides are TGTGCCAGCAGTGACAGGGGTGATACGCAGTATTTT. It is translated as CASSDRGDTQYF.

The chain employs TRBV5-1 and TRBJ2-2; 7 positions match TRBD2. The CDR3 runs 15 residues. Trimming removed 6 bases from V and 2 bases from J; junction bases left unmatched: 7. Germline assignment: CDR1 SGHRS and CDR2 YFSETQ. CDR3 nucleotide sequence: TGCGCCAGCAACTGGGGGGGGAAAAACACCGGGGAGCTGTTTTTT. It codes for CASNWGGKNTGELFF.

The V and J genes are TRBV5-1 and TRBJ2-1; 10 bases match TRBD2. The junction had 5 bases not matched to a gene; V was cut back by 4 bases and J by 1 base. In germline, CDR1 is SGHRS, CDR2 YFSETQ. CDR3 length: 16 residues. The CDR3 nucleotides read TGCGCCAGCAGCAAACTAGCGGGGTCTTCCTACAATGAGCAGTTCTTC. Translated: CASSKLAGSSYNEQFF.

CDR3 region: CASSLMGSGGEQYF. As DNA, the CDR3 is TGTGCCAGCAGTTTGATGGGGTCGGGGGGCGAGCAGTACTTC. The rearrangement links TRBV28 to TRBJ2-7; 7 bases agree with TRBD2. This CDR3 spans 14 amino acids. V shed 3 bases, J shed 6 bases, and the junction held 8 bases outside the gene matches. The germline gives CDR1 MDHEN, CDR2 SYDVKM.

The V and J genes are TRBV10-3 and TRBJ1-1; 8 bases are a match to TRBD1. The germline gives CDR1 ENHRY, CDR2 SYGVKD. With V trimmed by 6 bases and J by 6 bases, 6 bases remained unmatched. The CDR3 sequence is 13 residues long. In nucleotides, the CDR3 is TGTGCCATCAGGGACAGGGAAGGGTCTGAAGCTTTCTTT. Translating gives CAIRDREGSEAFF.

The V call is TRBV7-9, the J call TRBJ2-5; 9 bases are a match to TRBD2. Germline CDR1 SEHNR, CDR2 FQNEAQ (reference sequence). This CDR3 has 16 residues. The V gene end was trimmed by 1 base and the J gene end by 3 bases; junction bases not matched to a gene: 6. Written as DNA, the CDR3 is TGTGCCAGCAGCTTAGGGGTAGCGGGAGTCGAAGAGACCCAGTACTTC. This translates into CASSLGVAGVEETQYF.

J is TRBJ2-5 and V is TRBV29-1; possibly TRBD1 for D (5 bases). Germline values: CDR1 SQVTM, CDR2 ANQGSEA. The germline V and J ends were trimmed by 2 bases and 1 base, with 8 bases remaining between them. The length of the CDR3 is 13 residues. In DNA form, the CDR3 reads TGCAGCGTTGAAAAGGGGTCCCAAGAGACCCAGTACTTC. As protein: CSVEKGSQETQYF.

The V and J genes are TRBV6-1 and TRBJ1-2, with D maybe TRBD1 (6 bases). The CDR3 loop spans 16 amino acids. Trimming removed 4 bases at V and 3 bases at J, with 18 bases between. Germline V CDR1 and CDR2: MNHNS, SASEGT. The DNA for the CDR3 is TGTGCCAGCAGTGCAATCGGGGGGGCAGGGGACTATGGCTACACCTTC. Amino acids: CASSAIGGAGDYGYTF.

This clone has just one count. This chain joins TRBV7-6 and TRBJ1-4; 8 nucleotides align to TRBD1. The CDR3 has 15 amino acids. J gave up 8 bases and V 1 base, and 6 bases lay outside the gene matches. Germline V gene lookup returns CDR1 SGHVS and CDR2 FNYEAQ. This CDR3 is CASSLVAGGVEKLFF. CDR3 coding DNA: TGTGCCAGCAGCTTAGTTGCAGGGGGCGTCGAAAAACTGTTTTTT.

V and J are TRBV6-6 and TRBJ1-5; no clear D gene. Trimming left V 6 bases short and J 1 base short, with 16 bases between. This CDR3 is built from 16 residues. CDR1 is MNHNY, CDR2 SVGAGI, per germline (reference sequence). This CDR3 reads CASRDSAGSSNQPQHF. In DNA form, the CDR3 reads TGTGCCAGCAGGGATTCGGCAGGTTCGAGCAATCAGCCCCAGCATTTT.

The chain is built from TRBV28 and TRBJ2-7, with 10 bases matching TRBD2. V trimming: 5 bases; J trimming: 5 bases; junction bases outside the gene matches: 24. CDR1 and CDR2 from the germline V gene are MDHEN and SYDVKM. The CDR3 covers 20 residues. CDR3 sequence (DNA): TGTGCCAGCAGTCCCGGGGGTCTTGGCAAAGCGGGAGGGCAGCGGAACGAGCAGTACTTC. Its protein is CASSPGGLGKAGGQRNEQYF.

The rearrangement uses TRBV4-1 and TRBJ2-3; 9 nucleotides match TRBD1. The CDR3 length is 15 residues. Trimming took 4 bases from V and 2 from J; bases not matched to a gene: 4. The germline CDR1 and CDR2 sequences are MGHRA and YSYEKL. The chain's CDR3 is CASSRGQGPTDTQYF. In DNA form, the CDR3 reads TGCGCCAGCAGCCGAGGACAGGGGCCCACAGATACGCAGTATTTT.

The gene calls are TRBV11-1 and TRBJ2-5, with 9 nucleotides matching TRBD2. This CDR3 contains 15 residues. Germline CDR1 SGHAT, CDR2 FQDESV (reference sequence). J was trimmed by 3 bases and V by 7 bases; bases with no gene match: 9. This CDR3 reads CASTSRLAEKETQYF. The CDR3 region has the DNA TGTGCCAGCACCTCCCGACTAGCGGAGAAAGAGACCCAGTACTTC. The variable domain in full, with the rest retrieved from reference TRBV11-1 and TRBJ2-5, is EAEVAQSPRYKITEKSQAVAFWCDPISGHATLYWYRQILGQGPELLVQFQDESVVDDSQLPKDRFSAERLKGVDSTLKIQPAELGDSAMYLCASTSRLAEKETQYFGPGTRLLVL.

The J gene is TRBJ1-3, the V gene TRBV19; possibly TRBD1 for D (6 bases). The V end was cut by 3 bases, the J end by 4 bases, with 13 bases between. From germline, CDR1 is LNHDA and CDR2 SQIVND (reference sequence). The CDR3 consists of 15 residues. CDR3 sequence: CASSIKWGPGNTIYF. The DNA of the CDR3 is TGTGCCAGTAGTATCAAATGGGGGCCAGGAAACACCATATATTTT.

This chain links TRBV18 with TRBJ1-2, with 7 nucleotides matching TRBD1. Germline values: CDR1 KGHSH, CDR2 LQKENI. The CDR3 is 13 residues long. V lost 5 bases and J lost 6; bases outside the gene matches: 6. The CDR3 DNA is TGTGCCAGCTCATTTGACAGGGTGGATGGCTACACCTTC. It codes for CASSFDRVDGYTF.

This chain uses TRBV7-9 with TRBJ2-3, with 8 bases lining up with TRBD2. From germline, CDR1 is SEHNR and CDR2 FQNEAQ (reference sequence). CDR3 size: 14 residues. With V trimmed by 2 bases and J by 4 bases, 2 bases remained unmatched. The CDR3 here is CASSLQRGSDTQYF. Written as DNA, the CDR3 is TGTGCCAGCAGCTTACAGCGGGGGTCAGATACGCAGTATTTT.

The gene calls are TRBV5-4 and TRBJ1-3; possibly TRBD1 for D (6 bases). Trimming cost V 2 bases and J 1 base, with 16 bases left between them. CDR1 is SGHNT, CDR2 YYREEE, per germline (reference sequence). The CDR3 is made up of 17 amino acids. CDR3 residues: CASSFSAGAESGNTIYF. CDR3 coding DNA: TGTGCCAGCAGCTTCTCTGCGGGGGCAGAGTCTGGAAACACCATATATTTT.

This clone came up once. This chain joins TRBV25-1 and TRBJ2-3; D is undetermined. CDR3 size: 14 residues. Germline assignment: CDR1 MGHDK and CDR2 SYGVNS. V dropped 3 bases and J dropped 0 bases, with 7 bases sitting between them. The CDR3 bases are TGTGCCAGCAGTGATGCCCAGAGCACAGATACGCAGTATTTT. As protein: CASSDAQSTDTQYF.

A word on this clone: The same CDR3 is also encoded by other DNA sequences in this sample. V is TRBV9 and J is TRBJ2-2; a weak D match, TRBD2 (5 bases). V was cut by 0 bases and J by 2 bases, with 8 bases left in between. The CDR3 is made up of 15 amino acids. Germline V gene sequence: CDR1 SGDLS, CDR2 YYNGEE. CDR3 nucleotide sequence: TGTGCCAGCAGCGTAGCTGAGGGAAACACCGGGGAGCTGTTTTTT. Encoded protein: CASSVAEGNTGELFF.

The V and J genes are TRBV4-1 and TRBJ2-5; 10 nucleotides align to TRBD1. Germline lookup yields CDR1 MGHRA and CDR2 YSYEKL. The CDR3 runs 15 residues. The junction had 5 bases not matched to a gene; V was cut back by 3 bases and J by 4 bases. CDR3 loop: CASSQAGTGVETQYF. Written as DNA, the CDR3 is TGCGCCAGCAGCCAGGCCGGGACAGGGGTAGAGACCCAGTACTTC.

The V call is TRBV6-6, the J call TRBJ2-7; possible D gene TRBD2, 6 bases. The CDR3 length is 15 residues. Germline assignment: CDR1 MNHNY and CDR2 SVGAGI (reference sequence). Trimming stripped 6 bases from V and 7 bases from J, with 22 bases between. The CDR3, as DNA: TGTGCCAGCAGAGAACCGGGACTCGTGGCGGGAGAGCAGTACTTC. It codes for CASREPGLVAGEQYF.

This chain links TRBV5-1 with TRBJ2-3; D not certain. CDR3 length: 15 residues. V was cut by 0 bases and J by 5 bases, with 13 bases left in between. Germline V CDR1 and CDR2: SGHRS, YFSETQ. This chain's CDR3 is CASSLGASSVDTQYF. For the CDR3, the DNA is TGCGCCAGCAGCTTGGGGGCTTCCTCCGTAGATACGCAGTATTTT.

The chain combines TRBV6-5 with TRBJ2-7, with 7 bases fitting TRBD1. The V segment lost 7 bases and the J segment 3 bases; nucleotides outside the gene matches: 9. Germline CDR1 MNHEY, CDR2 SVGAGI. This CDR3 spans 14 amino acids. The CDR3 sequence is CASNRFDRDYEQYF. The CDR3 DNA reads as TGTGCCAGCAACCGCTTCGACAGGGACTACGAGCAGTACTTC.

Comments on this clone: Other nucleotide sequences in the sample specify the same CDR3. The genes are TRBV5-1 and TRBJ2-5; 8 bases line up with TRBD1. The V segment lost 4 bases and the J segment 5 bases; nucleotides outside the gene matches: 7. Germline lookup yields CDR1 SGHRS and CDR2 YFSETQ. This CDR3 is built from 14 residues. CDR3 region: CASSRGTGQETQYF. CDR3 in DNA: TGCGCCAGCAGCCGAGGGACAGGACAGGAGACCCAGTACTTC.

J is TRBJ1-6 and V is TRBV27, with 8 bases lining up with TRBD1. The CDR3 contains 15 residues. Germline CDR1 and CDR2: MNHEY and SMNVEV (reference sequence). Unmatched junction bases numbered 3, after V lost 3 bases and J lost 5 bases. The CDR3 DNA reads as TGTGCCAGCAGTTTCCGACAGGGGAATAATTCACCCCTCCACTTT. Its protein product is CASSFRQGNNSPLHF.

This chain joins TRBV6-5 and TRBJ1-1; a possible D gene is TRBD1 (6 bases). From germline, CDR1 is MNHEY and CDR2 SVGAGI. This CDR3 is built from 14 residues. Trimming took off 6 bases at V and 4 bases at J, with 15 bases between the two ends. CDR3 nucleotide sequence: TGTGCCAGCAGAGGTCTACAGGGCGTCACTGAAGCTTTCTTT. The encoded protein is CASRGLQGVTEAFF.

This clone has just one count. The chain uses TRBV7-3 and TRBJ2-7; 10 nucleotides agree with TRBD1. This CDR3 is built from 15 residues. Per germline, CDR1 SGHTA and CDR2 FQGTGA. V lost 0 bases and J lost 5; bases outside the gene matches: 4. CDR3 sequence: CASSLTGTGVDEQYF. The CDR3 bases are TGTGCCAGCAGCTTAACCGGGACAGGGGTGGACGAGCAGTACTTC.